The sequence of this TCR beta chain was determined in a study of T cells in Graves' hyperthyroidism and ophthalmopathy. From RNA transcripts, TCR beta CDR3 regions were amplified. TCR CDR3 regions were first amplified by RT-PCR with HTBI primers. TCRdb re-derived calls from the multiplex PCR reads in MiXCR, one entry per CDR3 protein. Among about 290,000 distinct CDR3 sequences listed, roughly 13% were seen once. Diagnoses rested on clinical symptoms, serum thyroxine and TRAb, thyroid ultrasound and orbital computed tomography. The blood sample dates from first hyperthyroidism diagnosis, preceding any ophthalmopathy symptoms. General study results and limits: Most clonotypes expanded in thyroid above 0.001 were likewise present in blood.

The CDR3 loop spans 13 amino acids. Trimming cost V 2 bases and J 7 bases, with 10 bases left between them. Germline CDR1 and CDR2: SGDLS and YYNGEE. This clonotype was observed at least ten times. As yet, its antigen is unknown. This TCR was recovered from a woman aged 25 to 39 with Graves' hyperthyroidism that later progressed to Graves' ophthalmopathy. V gene TRBV9 combines with J gene TRBJ1-5; a possible D gene is TRBD1 (5 bases). What was sequenced was blood. CDR3: CASSVSGLQPQHF. CDR3 DNA: TGTGCCAGCAGCGTTTCGGGGCTGCAGCCCCAGCATTTT. Drawing the rest from reference TRBV9 and TRBJ1-5, the complete variable domain is DSGVTQTPKHLITATGQRVTLRCSPRSGDLSVYWYQQSLDQGLQFLIQYYNGEERAKGNILERFSAQQFPDLHSELNLSSLELGDSALYFCASSVSGLQPQHFGDGTRLSIL.